This T cell receptor (beta chain) was recorded in a study of graft-versus-host responses after intestinal transplantation. Looking at the study overall: Every one of the recipients received anti-thymocyte globulin induction and afterwards took tacrolimus and steroids for approximately three years.

The CDR3 spans 14 residues. The germline V gene encodes CDR1 MDHEN and CDR2 SYDVKM. Between the trimmed V and J ends, which lost 0 bases and 0 bases, there was a span of 5 bases. Note on this clone: The antigen is not known.

This table comes from immunoSEQ multiplex PCR, and its TCRdb copy is limited to in-frame clones, with some not included. Here the sample spans over 100,000 clones, 90% to 95% being singletons. Study-level points and caveats: Allografts carried high graft-versus-host to host-versus-graft clonal ratios in patients having graft-donor T cell macrochimerism. With peak circulating GvH clone levels came an association with early post-transplant HvG declines.

Sequencing was performed on unstimulated CD8+ T cells sorted from spleen or lymph node cells, taken before transplant. The source is a human donor who was the organ donor for an intestinal transplant. J is TRBJ2-5 and V is TRBV28; D is unclear. The CDR3 is CASSLWGYQETQYF. The CDR3 DNA sequence: TGTGCCAGCAGTTTATGGGGGTACCAAGAGACCCAGTACTTC.